This entry lists 18 T cell receptor beta chains sequenced from one sample in a study of T-cell memory formation after mild COVID-19. One entry per CDR3 protein results from TCRdb running MiXCR on the 5' RACE reads. This table has fewer than 650,000 distinct CDR3 sequences, 20% to 25% appearing once. The specimen was PBMCs or a T cell subset sorted from them (not recorded which). All receptors derive from an adult woman who had mild COVID-19 (a few samples of this study predate the infection). Cell type and time point are not known.

A few counts support this clonotype. This sequence joins TRBV20-1 and TRBJ2-5, with 15 bases matching TRBD2. The CDR3 consists of 15 residues. The V segment lost 5 bases and the J segment 5 bases; nucleotides outside the gene matches: 6. CDR1 and CDR2 from the germline V gene are DFQATT and SNEGSKA (reference sequence). In DNA, the CDR3 is TGCAGTGCTGGACTAGCGGGGGGGCCGGGGGAGACCCAGTACTTC. The encoded protein is CSAGLAGGPGETQYF.

The chain has TRBV20-1 and TRBJ2-7; possibly TRBD1 for D (6 bases). The CDR3 has 14 amino acids. Trimming pared 3 bases from V and 0 bases from J, leaving 12 bases between. Germline CDR1 is DFQATT and CDR2 is SNEGSKA (reference sequence). In nucleotides, the CDR3 is TGCAGTGCTAGTGGGAGACAGGTCTCCTACGAGCAGTACTTC. Translation gives CSASGRQVSYEQYF.

The chain joins TRBV11-2 to TRBJ2-7; 8 nucleotides agree with TRBD1. V dropped 3 bases and J dropped 5; count of bases not matched to a gene: 12. The germline CDR1 and CDR2 sequences are SGHAT and FQNNGV. The CDR3 spans 16 residues. CDR3 in DNA: TGTGCCAGCAGCTTTGTGGAAGGACAGGGTTTCGACGAGCAGTACTTC. Amino acids: CASSFVEGQGFDEQYF.

This clonotype has a handful of counts. V and J are TRBV6-5 and TRBJ2-5; 10 nucleotides align to TRBD2. V lost 5 bases to trimming and J lost 4 bases; unmatched junction nucleotides: 4. The CDR3 consists of 14 residues. Germline CDR1 is MNHEY and CDR2 is SVGAGI. CDR3 region: CASSHRLAGETQYF. The CDR3 DNA reads as TGTGCCAGCAGTCACCGACTAGCGGGAGAGACCCAGTACTTC.

The chain has TRBV4-2 and TRBJ2-3, with D possibly TRBD1 on 6 matching bases. Trimming stripped 0 bases from V and 4 bases from J, with 14 bases between. The CDR3 is 16 residues long. CDR1 and CDR2 from the germline V gene are LGHNA and YNFKEQ. The CDR3 sequence: CASSQDKGSGADTQYF. The CDR3 DNA is TGTGCCAGCAGCCAAGATAAGGGGTCAGGGGCAGATACGCAGTATTTT.

The CDR3 bases are TGTGCCAGCAGCTATCCCGATACAGGGGGCCTCACAGATACGCAGTATTTT. Its protein is CASSYPDTGGLTDTQYF. This sequence joins TRBV11-2 and TRBJ2-3; TRBD1 aligns across 9 bases. J lost 2 bases, V lost 4 bases, and 10 bases had no gene match. This CDR3 region has 17 residues. The germline V gene encodes CDR1 SGHAT and CDR2 FQNNGV. Looking up the rest from reference TRBV11-2 and TRBJ2-3 gives the full variable domain: EAGVAQSPRYKIIEKRQSVAFWCNPISGHATLYWYQQILGQGPKLLIQFQNNGVVDDSQLPKDRFSAERLKGVDSTLKIQPAKLEDSAVYLCASSYPDTGGLTDTQYFGPGTRLTVL.

There are a few counts of this clonotype. The chain has TRBV20-1 and TRBJ2-7; D perhaps matches TRBD1 (5 bases). Between the trimmed V and J ends, which lost 6 bases and 9 bases, there was a span of 21 bases. Germline V gene lookup returns CDR1 DFQATT and CDR2 SNEGSKA (reference sequence). This CDR3 has 13 residues. The CDR3 is CSAATGQQDGQYF. CDR3 coding DNA: TGCAGTGCGGCAACCGGACAACAGGACGGGCAGTACTTC.

The V gene is TRBV15, the J gene TRBJ2-1, with TRBD1 matching 8 bases. This CDR3 has 15 residues. CDR1 and CDR2 from the germline V gene are LNHNV and YYDKDF (reference sequence). The trim removed 3 bases at V and 2 bases at J, leaving 3 bases unmatched. CDR3 region: CATSSRTGPYNEQFF. The CDR3 DNA reads TGTGCCACCAGCAGCCGGACAGGGCCCTACAATGAGCAGTTCTTC.

This clonotype has only a few counts. As DNA, the CDR3 is TGCAGCGTAGGATACCGTGGCAGTGGGGTTGGGCAGTACTTC. Its protein product is CSVGYRGSGVGQYF. J is TRBJ2-7 and V is TRBV29-1; D call uncertain. Germline values: CDR1 SQVTM, CDR2 ANQGSEA. CDR3 length: 14 residues. V gave up 6 bases and J gave up 9 bases, with 24 bases separating them.

V usage is TRBV4-2 and J usage is TRBJ2-3; no reliable D call. Germline CDR1 reads LGHNA; CDR2 reads YNFKEQ. The V gene lost 3 bases and the J gene lost 5 bases, with 12 bases spanning the gap. The CDR3 sequence is 14 residues long. In nucleotides, the CDR3 is TGTGCCAGCAGCCAGGGCACCTCTCAAGATACGCAGTATTTT. Its translation: CASSQGTSQDTQYF.

The chain recombines TRBV9 with TRBJ1-2; tentative D call: TRBD1 (6 bases). V was cut by 3 bases and J by 0 bases, with 12 bases left in between. Germline V gives CDR1 SGDLS, CDR2 YYNGEE. CDR3 size: 15 residues. The CDR3 DNA reads TGTGCCAGCAGCGACTCCACAGGGCCTAACTATGGCTACACCTTC. Translation gives CASSDSTGPNYGYTF.

The chain is built from TRBV18 and TRBJ2-1; D gene ambiguous. Trimming pared 0 bases from V and 13 bases from J, leaving 13 bases between. Per the germline V gene, CDR1 is KGHSH and CDR2 is LQKENI. This CDR3 is 13 amino acids long. DNA for the CDR3: TGTGCCAGCTCACCACCGTTATCCGGACCTCAGTTCTTC. Amino acid sequence: CASSPPLSGPQFF.

This clonotype was seen more than once but under ten times. The chain recombines TRBV4-3 with TRBJ2-5; D possibly uses TRBD1 or TRBD2 (5 bases each). CDR3 length: 15 amino acids. CDR1 and CDR2 from the germline V gene are LGHNA and YSLEER. The germline V and J ends were trimmed by 1 base and 7 bases, with 16 bases remaining between them. The CDR3 loop reads CASSQARDHMTTQYF. For the CDR3, the DNA is TGCGCCAGCAGCCAAGCAAGGGACCATATGACGACCCAGTACTTC.

The chain joins TRBV12-3 or TRBV12-4 to TRBJ2-7, with D perhaps matching TRBD1 (6 bases). Trimming removed 2 bases from V and 0 bases from J, with 11 bases in between. The CDR3 length is 15 residues. DNA for the CDR3: TGTGCCAGCAGTTTATCATCGACAGGCTCCTACGAGCAGTACTTC. It encodes CASSLSSTGSYEQYF.

The sample holds many counts of this clonotype. A junction end diverges from the germline sequence, so it may reflect a read error. In DNA form, the CDR3 reads TGTGCCAGCAGCTTAGTTGGGAATGAGCAGTTCTTC. Protein: CASSLVGNEQFF. The V gene is TRBV12-3 or TRBV12-4, the J gene TRBJ2-1; D is undetermined. CDR3 length: 12 residues.

This chain joins TRBV6-5 and TRBJ2-7; TRBD1 matches at 11 bases. Per the germline V gene, CDR1 is MNHEY and CDR2 is SVGAGI. V dropped 5 bases and J dropped 3; count of bases not matched to a gene: 9. The CDR3 is 16 amino acids. The CDR3 DNA sequence: TGTGCCAGCAGTCGGGGACAGGGGGTACTACTCTACGAGCAGTACTTC. It yields the protein CASSRGQGVLLYEQYF.

The chain employs TRBV24-1 and TRBJ2-2; D uncertain. This CDR3 is built from 15 residues. V was pared by 2 bases and J by 1 base, with 7 bases between. The germline V gene has CDR1 KGHDR and CDR2 SFDVKD. The CDR3 region is CATSDSRWNTGELFF. For the CDR3, the DNA is TGTGCCACCAGTGATTCCAGGTGGAACACCGGGGAGCTGTTTTTT.

The chain is built from TRBV7-8 and TRBJ2-7; D unclear. Between the trimmed V and J ends, which lost 0 bases and 6 bases, there was a span of 12 bases. The CDR3 is 14 residues long. Germline CDR1 SGHVS, CDR2 FQNEAQ. CDR3 in amino acids: CASSLALLAFEQYF. CDR3 DNA: TGTGCCAGCAGCTTAGCGCTCTTAGCCTTCGAGCAGTACTTC.